There are a few counts of the clone carrying this TCR beta chain. The source of the sample is a study of blood T cells in healthy people across ages. V was pared by 7 bases and J by 6 bases, with 7 bases of the junction left unmatched. Germline CDR1 is SNHLY and CDR2 is FYNNEI. The CDR3 runs to 13 residues. Alongside a J-beta primer mix, a sample-barcoded 5' primer served in a second PCR lasting about 6 to 11 cycles. TCRdb itself ran the 5' RACE reads through MiXCR, one entry per CDR3 protein. The sample lists about 1,400,000 distinct CDR3 sequences, approximately 59% seen once, with over 5% in the top ten.

This receptor was taken from a man aged 18 to 35 in good health. The chain joins TRBV2 to TRBJ2-7; 9 nucleotides align to TRBD2. The sequenced sample was blood. The DNA of the CDR3 is TGTGCCAGCACGCGGGGGGGGTTGCGCGAGCAGTACTTC. Translated: CASTRGGLREQYF. The complete variable domain, with remaining parts taken from reference TRBV2 and TRBJ2-7, reads EPEVTQTPSHQVTQMGQEVILRCVPISNHLYFYWYRQILGQKVEFLVSFYNNEISEKSEIFDDQFSVERPDGSNFTLKIRSTKLEDSAMYFCASTRGGLREQYFGPGTRLTVT.